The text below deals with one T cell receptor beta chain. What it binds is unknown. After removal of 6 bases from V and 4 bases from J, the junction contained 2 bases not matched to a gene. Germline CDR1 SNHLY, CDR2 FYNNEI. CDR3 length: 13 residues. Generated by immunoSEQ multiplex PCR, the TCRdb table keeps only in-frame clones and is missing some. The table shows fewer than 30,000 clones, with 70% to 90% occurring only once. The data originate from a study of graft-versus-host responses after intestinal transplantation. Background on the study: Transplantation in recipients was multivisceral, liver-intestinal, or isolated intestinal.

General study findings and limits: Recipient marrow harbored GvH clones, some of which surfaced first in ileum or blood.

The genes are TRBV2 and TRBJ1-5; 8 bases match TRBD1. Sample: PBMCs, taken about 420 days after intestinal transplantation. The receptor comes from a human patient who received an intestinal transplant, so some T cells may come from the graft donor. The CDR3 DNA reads TGTGCCAGCAGCCGGACAGGGAATCAGCCCCAGCATTTT. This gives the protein CASSRTGNQPQHF. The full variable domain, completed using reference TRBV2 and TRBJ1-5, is EPEVTQTPSHQVTQMGQEVILRCVPISNHLYFYWYRQILGQKVEFLVSFYNNEISEKSEIFDDQFSVERPDGSNFTLKIRSTKLEDSAMYFCASSRTGNQPQHFGDGTRLSIL.